Listed below are T cell receptor beta chains from one sample, sequenced in a study of blood T cell repertoires in COVID-19. This table comes from immunoSEQ multiplex PCR, and its TCRdb copy is limited to in-frame clones, with some not included. The table lists 430,000 or so clones, roughly 90% of them singletons. Sequences were obtained from PBMCs or T cells enriched from blood (not recorded which). Receptors originate from a middle-aged woman who had recovered from COVID-19. Both conserved end residues are part of each CDR3. A D gene is named only where the DNA matches it firmly. Clone size is shown for a subset of rows, as once, few, many or a class of expanded clone.

>TRBJ1-6|TRBV7-9|NA|once
CASSLGSGVPLHF
TGTGCCAGCAGCTTAGGTTCAGGCGTACCCCTCCACTTT
>TRBJ1-1|TRBV5-1|NA|NA
CASSNGQPNTEAFF
TGCGCCAGCAGCAATGGACAGCCGAACACTGAAGCTTTCTTT
>TRBJ2-7|TRBV4-1|NA|NA
CASSQDIVYEQYF
TGCGCCAGCAGCCAAGATATCGTCTACGAGCAGTACTTC
>TRBJ1-3|TRBV6-1|NA|once
CASSEGGPGNTIYF
TGTGCCAGCAGTGAGGGGGGGCCTGGAAACACCATATATTTT
>TRBJ2-2|TRBV19|TRBD2|few
CASSRGLAGGPGTGELFF
TGTGCCAGTAGCCGGGGACTAGCGGGAGGGCCGGGCACCGGGGAGCTGTTTTTT
>TRBJ1-4|TRBV4-3|TRBD1|NA
CASSQDNRGQYEKLFF
TGCGCCAGCAGCCAAGATAATCGGGGACAGTACGAAAAACTGTTTTTT
>TRBJ2-3|TRBV12-3/TRBV12-4|NA|NA
CASSLSGKTQYF
TGTGCCAGCAGTTTATCGGGGAAAACGCAGTATTTT
>TRBJ1-3|TRBV9|NA|NA
CASSVEGARNTIYF
TGTGCCAGCAGCGTAGAAGGGGCCCGAAACACCATATATTTT
>TRBJ2-7|TRBV12-3/TRBV12-4|TRBD1|NA
CASATGGSYEQYF
TGTGCCAGCGCTACAGGGGGGTCCTACGAGCAGTACTTC
>TRBJ2-2|TRBV4-1|TRBD2|NA
CASSHPSRLAEKTNTGELFF
TGCGCCAGCAGCCATCCATCTCGACTAGCGGAGAAAACGAACACCGGGGAGCTGTTTTTT